This T cell receptor beta chain was recovered during a study of blood T cells in healthy people across ages. Regarding the study as a whole: A roughly linear age-dependent decrease characterized TCR beta diversity per million T cells. Relative to aged donors, long-lived donors carried more naive CD4+ cells and displayed higher diversity.

With respect to this clonotype: Its specificity is not known.

The donors, healthy Caucasians from Russia, were aged roughly 6 to 90. For the second PCR, which ran for about 7 to 11 cycles, a sample-barcoded 5' primer and a J-beta primer mix were used. With 12 random nucleotides, a template-switch adaptor tagged each individual cDNA molecule. TCRdb independently ran MiXCR on the 5' RACE reads; one entry per CDR3 protein. The sample lists hundreds of thousands of distinct CDR3 sequences, 46% occurring once. Germline V gives CDR1 SGHDN, CDR2 FVKESK. The CDR3 covers 15 residues. This chain joins TRBV14 and TRBJ2-5; TRBD2 aligns across 14 bases. The tail of the sequence fits TRBJ2-7 better, so the J call may be wrong. This TCR was recovered from a man older than 75 in good health. Material: blood. CDR3 coding DNA: TGTGCCAGCAGCGAAGGACTAGCGGGAGGCCACGAGCAGTACTTC. It encodes CASSEGLAGGHEQYF.